The entry below describes one T cell receptor beta chain. The antigen is not known. Germline assignment: CDR1 MNHEY and CDR2 SVGEGT. The V end was cut by 2 bases, the J end by 2 bases, with 7 bases between. CDR3 length equals 15 residues. These data come from a study of T cells after yellow fever vaccination. Study-wide results and limits: By day 5 rather than day 15, the secondary response had peaked, though it was weaker.

For TCR, cDNA came from 5'RACE template switching, which added a universal primer site and UMIs. Using its own MiXCR run on the 5' RACE reads, TCRdb lists one record per CDR3 protein. The sample has just under 600,000 distinct CDR3 sequences; about 13% are singletons. The TCR was taken from a man aged 25 to 45 who received the YFV17D yellow fever vaccine. The sequenced sample was PBMCs, obtained on the day of the yellow fever booster vaccination. This chain connects TRBV6-2 or TRBV6-3 to TRBJ2-6; D is ambiguous. CDR3 sequence: CASSYRATGANVLTF. The CDR3 bases are TGTGCCAGCAGTTACAGGGCAACTGGGGCCAACGTCCTGACTTTC.